This T cell receptor beta chain was captured in a study of blood T cell repertoires in COVID-19. Study-wide context: From the United States, Italy and Spain came samples of acute and convalescent COVID-19. T cells, B-cell-depleted T cells, or PBMCs provided the cDNA or gDNA that served as material.

Repertoires were generated with immunoSEQ multiplex PCR, while TCRdb's copy carries only in-frame clones and drops some. The sample includes about 12,000 clones, about nine tenths seen only once; the top ten take 25% to 35%. Sequenced input: peripheral blood. The receptor comes from a human donor in a cohort sampled during active COVID-19.

The CDR3 DNA is TGTGCCACCAGCTCTCTCTCGGGATCTCCAACAGGGAAATCCTACTATGGCTACACCTTC. Residues: CATSSLSGSPTGKSYYGYTF. The V and J genes are TRBV15 and TRBJ1-2; tentative D call: TRBD1 (6 bases). Germline V CDR1 and CDR2: LNHNV, YYDKDF (reference sequence). V was trimmed by 5 bases and J by 3 bases, leaving 31 bases between them. The length of the CDR3 is 20 residues.